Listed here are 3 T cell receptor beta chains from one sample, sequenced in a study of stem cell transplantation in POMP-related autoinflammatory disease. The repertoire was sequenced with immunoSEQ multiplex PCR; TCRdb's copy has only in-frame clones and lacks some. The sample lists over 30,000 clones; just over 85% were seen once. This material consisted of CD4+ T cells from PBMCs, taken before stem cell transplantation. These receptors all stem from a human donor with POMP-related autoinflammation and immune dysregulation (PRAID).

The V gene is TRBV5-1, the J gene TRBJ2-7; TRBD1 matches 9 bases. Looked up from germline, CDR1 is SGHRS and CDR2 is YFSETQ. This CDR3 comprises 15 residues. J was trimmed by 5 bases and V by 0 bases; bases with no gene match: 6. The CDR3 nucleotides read TGCGCCAGCAGCTTGGTGGGACAGGGTTCCGACGAGCAGTACTTC. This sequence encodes CASSLVGQGSDEQYF.

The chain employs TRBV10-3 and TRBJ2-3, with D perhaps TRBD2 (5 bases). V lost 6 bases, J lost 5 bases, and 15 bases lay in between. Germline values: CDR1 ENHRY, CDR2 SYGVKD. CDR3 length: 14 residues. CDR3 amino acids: CAISPIGVEDTQYF. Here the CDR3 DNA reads TGTGCCATCAGCCCTATCGGGGTCGAAGATACGCAGTATTTT.

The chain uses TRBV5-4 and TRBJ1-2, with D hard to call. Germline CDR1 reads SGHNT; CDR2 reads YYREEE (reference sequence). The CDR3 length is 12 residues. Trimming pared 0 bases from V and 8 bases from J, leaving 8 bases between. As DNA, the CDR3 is TGTGCCAGCAGCTTGGACGAGGAGGGCTACACCTTC. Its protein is CASSLDEEGYTF.